Sequencing of this TCR beta chain was carried out in a study of T-cell memory formation after mild COVID-19. Across the whole study: TCR clusters were largely donor specific.

The TCR alpha and TCR beta cDNA libraries, bearing sample barcodes and UMIs, were generated by 5'RACE using constant-segment primers. TCRdb called the 5' RACE reads again in MiXCR, with one record for every CDR3 protein. The sample shows some 150,000 distinct CDR3 sequences, 15% to 20% of them seen only once. The origin of this receptor is an adult woman who had mild COVID-19 (a few samples of this study predate the infection). Cell type and time point are not known. The sequencing input was PBMCs or a T cell subset sorted from them (not recorded which).

CDR3 in amino acids: CAWSVRLNTEAFF. The DNA for the CDR3 is TGTGCCTGGAGTGTGAGGTTGAACACTGAAGCTTTCTTT. The chain couples TRBV30 to TRBJ1-1; D gene ambiguous. Germline CDR1 and CDR2: GTSNPN and SVGIG (reference sequence). The CDR3 consists of 13 residues. V was shortened by 0 bases and J by 0 bases, with 5 bases between the two germline ends.